The sequence of this TCR beta chain was determined in a study of T cells in Graves' hyperthyroidism and ophthalmopathy. The germline V gene has CDR1 WNHNN and CDR2 SYGVQD (reference sequence). The CDR3 has 15 amino acids. After removal of 6 bases from V and 1 base from J, the junction contained 6 bases not matched to a gene. Researchers took RNA transcripts and amplified the TCR beta CDR3 regions from them. When the TCR CDR3 underwent first-round RT-PCR, the HTBI primer set was used. From the multiplex PCR reads, TCRdb called clonotypes with MiXCR, one entry per CDR3 protein. The repertoire holds about 600,000 distinct CDR3 sequences, with about 16% as singletons. Many counts were recorded for this clonotype. No antigen is known for it. General study points: Ophthalmopathy, which appeared later, was predicted by the model a median approximately six months before onset.

Uncontrolled infection, other autoimmune disease, pregnancy or lactation excluded patients. The study based diagnoses on clinical symptoms, serum thyroxine and TRAb, thyroid ultrasound and orbital computed tomography. The source is a woman aged 40 to 50 with Graves' ophthalmopathy. This chain links TRBV10-1 with TRBJ2-7; 10 bases agree with TRBD2. Sequenced: blood. CDR3 region: CASRASGSRSYEQYF. The CDR3 DNA is TGCGCCAGCAGAGCTAGCGGGAGTAGGTCCTACGAGCAGTACTTC.